Detailed here is one TCR beta chain. Its antigen is currently unknown. This entry is derived from a study of high-grade serous ovarian cancer treatment subgroups. General study points: Different patients shared almost no repertoire; same-patient tumors shared 0.11 to 0.79. Clonal relatedness tracked neoantigen level, and by trend copy number and mutation load. The analyses considered CDR3 and ignored CDR1 and CDR2.

Tumor samples were taken before definitive surgery or chemotherapy. Trimming pared 1 base from V and 0 bases from J, leaving 10 bases between. The CDR3 spans 16 residues. CDR1 SGHTA and CDR2 FQGTGA come from the germline V gene. Sequencing used immunoSEQ multiplex PCR; TCRdb keeps in-frame clones, though not all of them. The sample lists about 16,000 clones; approximately 70% were seen once. Sequences were obtained from tumor tissue. The sequence was collected from a human donor with high-grade serous ovarian cancer. The chain joins TRBV7-3 to TRBJ2-1; no reliable D call. CDR3 nucleotide sequence: TGTGCCAGCAGCTTAATGATGGCAAGCTCCTACAATGAGCAGTTCTTC. Translating it yields CASSLMMASSYNEQFF.